This T cell receptor (beta chain) stems from a study of blood T cell repertoires in COVID-19. As for the study in general: There were acute and convalescent COVID-19 samples, and they came from the United States, Italy and Spain. PBMCs, B-cell-depleted T cells, or T cells were the source of the cDNA or gDNA that made up the material.

In the source study's methods: For nucleated cells, counts were estimated from reference gene primer amplification. Using immunoSEQ multiplex PCR, the repertoire was profiled, and TCRdb retains in-frame clones only, with some absent. V and J calls and clone size are those listed in that table; D and trimming were worked out from the DNA. This sample has fewer than 300,000 clones; 81% occur once, and the top ten carry around 2.9%. Trimming shortened V by 4 bases and J by 4 bases, and 14 bases separated the two germline ends. Germline assignment: CDR1 SGHNT and CDR2 YYREEE (reference sequence). The CDR3 is 14 amino acids.

The sequencing input was peripheral blood. This chain joins TRBV5-4 and TRBJ1-1; tentative D call: TRBD1 (5 bases). This sequence originates from a woman aged 60 to 75 with active or convalescent COVID-19. The DNA for the CDR3 is TGTGCCAGCAGCCCACCCGGGGGTCTCACTGAAGCTTTCTTT. Its translation: CASSPPGGLTEAFF.